The 28 T cell receptor beta chains below were found in one sample sequenced in a study of cytomegalovirus exposure and HLA in healthy donors (dated by TCRdb to the late 2010s). Libraries were built with the immunoSEQ multiplex PCR assay. The multiplex PCR relied on a mix of 60 forward primers for TCR Vbeta segments and 13 reverse primers for TCR Jbeta segments. Entries here come from immuneACCESS through TCRdb and include only in-frame sequences with V and J called. Some clones fail to appear in such tables; in the studies checked, an unresolved V gene covers under half of the shortfall, and the cause of the remainder is unknown. Within this sample are 110,000 or so clones, with 78% of them counted one time only. The ten most abundant clones make up 1% to 1.5% of the sample. The sample taken for sequencing was PBMCs. The receptor source for this set is a man between 25 and 39 years old in good health and CMV-seronegative.

This clone was seen a few times. The chain employs TRBV18 and TRBJ1-5, with D possibly being TRBD1 (6 bases). Germline CDR1 and CDR2: KGHSH and LQKENI. The CDR3 totals 12 residues. Trimming cost V 6 bases and J 7 bases, with 10 bases left between them. This CDR3 is CASSQGQQPQHF. For the CDR3, the DNA is TGTGCCAGCTCCCAGGGACAACAGCCCCAGCATTTT.

This clone was recorded a few times. The J gene is TRBJ1-3, the V gene TRBV2; tentatively, D is TRBD1 (6 bases). V lost 3 bases and J 4 bases, leaving 13 bases between the germline ends. The CDR3 sequence is 15 residues long. Germline V gene sequence: CDR1 SNHLY, CDR2 FYNNEI. The CDR3 DNA sequence: TGTGCCAGCAGTGACCAAGACAGGTTAGGAAACACCATATATTTT. Amino acid sequence: CASSDQDRLGNTIYF.

This chain connects TRBV27 to TRBJ1-1; the D gene is possibly TRBD1 (6 bases). V lost 4 bases and J lost 10, with 16 bases in between. CDR1 is MNHEY and CDR2 is SMNVEV in the germline V gene (reference sequence). This CDR3 spans 13 amino acids. In nucleotides, the CDR3 is TGTGCCAGCAGTTCAGGACAGCTCATCGGAGCTTTCTTT. As protein: CASSSGQLIGAFF.

The V call is TRBV7-9, the J call TRBJ1-4; possible D gene TRBD1, 5 bases. The CDR3 runs 16 residues. The germline gives CDR1 SEHNR, CDR2 FQNEAQ (reference sequence). Trimming cost V 2 bases and J 4 bases, with 14 bases left between them. CDR3 DNA: TGTGCCAGCAGCTTAAAGACAGATTTATTTAATGAAAAACTGTTTTTT. Translated: CASSLKTDLFNEKLFF.

CDR3 nucleotide sequence: TGCGCCAGCAGCCAAGGAGGAGCTTTTACCCCTCGATACGTCCTGACTTTC. Protein product: CASSQGGAFTPRYVLTF. V and J are TRBV4-1 and TRBJ2-6; no firm D call. V dropped 1 base and J dropped 11 bases, with 21 bases sitting between them. The CDR3 consists of 17 residues. Germline V gene sequence: CDR1 MGHRA, CDR2 YSYEKL.

This clone came up a few times. The genes are TRBV12-5 and TRBJ2-1, with 9 bases lining up with TRBD2. CDR1 and CDR2 (germline): LGHNT, FRNRAP. Unmatched junction bases numbered 5, after V lost 4 bases and J lost 4 bases. The CDR3 is made up of 15 amino acids. The CDR3 DNA follows: TGTGCTAGTGGTTCACGGAGCGGGGGGTACAATGAGCAGTTCTTC. Translated, it gives CASGSRSGGYNEQFF.

This chain uses TRBV28 with TRBJ2-1; D gene unclear. CDR1 and CDR2 (germline): MDHEN, SYDVKM. This CDR3 is built from 17 residues. V lost 6 bases, J lost 0 bases, and 18 bases lay in between. CDR3 residues: CASRTAMTIRSYNEQFF. Here the CDR3 DNA reads TGTGCCAGCAGGACGGCTATGACAATTCGCTCCTACAATGAGCAGTTCTTC. Using reference TRBV28 and TRBJ2-1 for the parts outside the CDR3, the full variable domain is DVKVTQSSRYLVKRTGEKVFLECVQDMDHENMFWYRQDPGLGLRLIYFSYDVKMKEKGDIPEGYSVSREKKERFSLILESASTNQTSMYLCASRTAMTIRSYNEQFFGPGTRLTVL.

Here the CDR3 DNA reads TGTGCCAGCATGGTCGGGGGACAGGGAAATGAAAAACTGTTTTTT. Translated, it gives CASMVGGQGNEKLFF. The chain employs TRBV28 and TRBJ1-4, with 9 nucleotides matching TRBD1. Per the germline V gene, CDR1 is MDHEN and CDR2 is SYDVKM. The CDR3 is 15 residues long. V shed 7 bases and J 5 bases; nucleotides not matched to a gene: 8.

The chain employs TRBV30 and TRBJ1-5; TRBD1 might be the D (6 bases). Germline V gene data show CDR1 as GTSNPN and CDR2 as SVGIG (reference sequence). The V gene lost 3 bases and the J gene lost 2 bases, with 17 bases spanning the gap. This CDR3 has 16 amino acids. The CDR3 loop is CAWSLPNTGRNQPQHF. In DNA, the CDR3 is TGTGCCTGGAGCTTACCCAATACAGGGCGCAATCAGCCCCAGCATTTT.

The gene calls are TRBV5-1 and TRBJ1-1, with 8 bases matching TRBD1. The CDR3 extends over 15 amino acids. Germline V lookup: CDR1 SGHRS, CDR2 YFSETQ. After removal of 2 bases from V and 7 bases from J, the junction contained 10 bases not matched to a gene. This CDR3 reads CASSFEQGGHREAFF. The CDR3 nucleotides are TGCGCCAGCAGCTTTGAACAGGGGGGGCACCGTGAAGCTTTCTTT.

The chain employs TRBV7-6 and TRBJ2-5; 14 bases line up with TRBD2. There are 15 residues in the CDR3. The ends lost 6 bases at V and 5 bases at J; junction bases unmatched: 5. CDR1 is SGHVS and CDR2 is FNYEAQ in the germline V gene. The CDR3 here is CASRIGTSGSETQYF. CDR3 coding DNA: TGTGCCAGCAGGATCGGGACTAGCGGGAGTGAGACCCAGTACTTC.

This sequence joins TRBV11-2 and TRBJ2-3, with D possibly matching TRBD1 (6 bases). The CDR3 loop spans 18 amino acids. Germline V lookup: CDR1 SGHAT, CDR2 FQNNGV. V shed 4 bases and J shed 4 bases, with 24 bases lying between them. The CDR3 reads CASSYPLGRDIFADTQYF. The DNA of the CDR3 is TGTGCCAGCAGCTACCCCTTGGGACGGGACATTTTTGCAGATACGCAGTATTTT.

This clone came up once. V and J are TRBV5-8 and TRBJ1-3; 8 bases are a match to TRBD1. The length of the CDR3 is 15 residues. Germline loops: CDR1 SGHTS, CDR2 YDEGEE. The ends lost 1 base at V and 6 bases at J; junction bases unmatched: 6. In DNA, the CDR3 is TGTGCCAGCAGCTTGCAAAGACAGGGGCCAAACACCATATATTTT. Its protein product is CASSLQRQGPNTIYF.

CDR3 sequence (DNA): TGTGCCAGCAGCTCAGATGGGGCAGTCAATTCACCCCTCCACTTT. It translates to CASSSDGAVNSPLHF. The rearrangement uses TRBV11-2 and TRBJ1-6, with a weak D call TRBD1 (5 bases). Germline assignment: CDR1 SGHAT and CDR2 FQNNGV. The CDR3 covers 15 residues. Trimming shortened V by 4 bases and J by 7 bases, and 14 bases separated the two germline ends.

This chain links TRBV19 with TRBJ1-2, with D possibly TRBD1 on 5 matching bases. Trimming cost V 9 bases and J 5 bases, with 16 bases left between them. Per germline, CDR1 LNHDA and CDR2 SQIVND (reference sequence). The CDR3 spans 13 residues. The CDR3 nucleotides read TGTGCCAGCACGGCCAAGACAGTTTATGGCTACACCTTC. This translates into CASTAKTVYGYTF. The complete variable domain, with remaining parts taken from reference TRBV19 and TRBJ1-2, reads DGGITQSPKYLFRKEGQNVTLSCEQNLNHDAMYWYRQDPGQGLRLIYYSQIVNDFQKGDIAEGYSVSREKKESFPLTVTSAQKNPTAFYLCASTAKTVYGYTFGSGTRLTVV.

CDR3 region: CASSEGVLSGEQFF. The CDR3 DNA reads as TGCGCCAGCAGTGAGGGTGTCCTTAGCGGTGAGCAGTTCTTC. V usage is TRBV10-2 and J usage is TRBJ2-1; D may be TRBD2 (6 bases). Between the trimmed V and J ends, which lost 2 bases and 9 bases, there was a span of 14 bases. Germline V gene data show CDR1 as WSHSY and CDR2 as SAAADI. The CDR3 runs 14 residues.

This chain uses TRBV5-1 with TRBJ2-1, with 11 bases lining up with TRBD2. The V segment lost 4 bases and the J segment 6 bases; nucleotides outside the gene matches: 15. The CDR3 is made up of 18 amino acids. CDR1 and CDR2 from the germline V gene are SGHRS and YFSETQ. CDR3 amino acids: CASSPSDLAGGPSNEQFF. As DNA, the CDR3 is TGCGCCAGCAGCCCGTCCGATTTAGCGGGAGGGCCTTCCAATGAGCAGTTCTTC.

V usage is TRBV13 and J usage is TRBJ2-1; possibly TRBD1 for D (6 bases). CDR3 length: 14 residues. Between the trimmed V and J ends, which lost 4 bases and 8 bases, there was a span of 15 bases. CDR1 and CDR2 from the germline V gene are PRHDT and FYEKMQ (reference sequence). CDR3 loop: CASSSQGRSDEQFF. The CDR3 bases are TGTGCCAGCAGCTCACAGGGAAGGAGCGATGAGCAGTTCTTC.

The chain is built from TRBV5-4 and TRBJ1-3; D remains unclear. Germline V gives CDR1 SGHNT, CDR2 YYREEE (reference sequence). Trimming cost V 1 base and J 0 bases, with 8 bases left between them. There are 15 residues in the CDR3. CDR3 sequence (DNA): TGTGCCAGCAGCTTGTACCCAGACTCTGGAAACACCATATATTTT. It is translated as CASSLYPDSGNTIYF.

The rearrangement uses TRBV19 and TRBJ1-5; no clear D gene. With 3 bases removed from V and 3 bases from J, the gap between germline ends came to 33 bases. The CDR3 runs to 22 residues. CDR1 and CDR2 from the germline V gene are LNHDA and SQIVND (reference sequence). The DNA for the CDR3 is TGTGCCAGTAGTATCCGTATCGGACGGGGAGCCGCACCACATAGGAACAATCAGCCCCAGCATTTT. It codes for CASSIRIGRGAAPHRNNQPQHF.

The chain employs TRBV28 and TRBJ2-6; 8 positions match TRBD1. Germline assignment: CDR1 MDHEN and CDR2 SYDVKM. The V and J ends lost 6 bases and 4 bases, in that order; junction bases with no gene match: 2. The CDR3 loop spans 14 amino acids. The DNA for the CDR3 is TGTGCCAGCAGCCACAGGGGGGGGGCCAACGTCCTGACTTTC. It encodes CASSHRGGANVLTF.

The chain couples TRBV7-8 to TRBJ1-6, with D maybe TRBD1 (5 bases). The CDR3 length is 15 residues. CDR1 and CDR2 (germline): SGHVS, FQNEAQ. V was clipped by 1 base and J by 11 bases, with 15 bases between them. The CDR3 is CASSLVEGGGAPLHF. CDR3 bases: TGTGCCAGCAGCTTAGTGGAGGGTGGGGGAGCACCCCTCCACTTT.

CDR3 sequence (DNA): TGTGCCAGTAGGGCCGGAAACACCATATATTTT. It translates to CASRAGNTIYF. This chain connects TRBV19 to TRBJ1-3; D remains unclear. V dropped 6 bases and J dropped 4 bases, with 4 bases sitting between them. CDR3 size: 11 residues. Looked up from germline, CDR1 is LNHDA and CDR2 is SQIVND (reference sequence).

The chain combines TRBV5-8 with TRBJ1-1; D gene uncertain. The germline V gene encodes CDR1 SGHTS and CDR2 YDEGEE. This CDR3 has 15 residues. V shed 2 bases and J shed 0 bases, with 11 bases lying between them. CDR3 in amino acids: CASSLDGPLNTEAFF. The DNA of the CDR3 is TGTGCCAGCAGCTTAGATGGGCCCCTGAACACTGAAGCTTTCTTT.

The chain uses TRBV18 and TRBJ1-6, with D maybe TRBD1 (5 bases). V was clipped by 3 bases and J by 7 bases, with 13 bases between them. Germline V lookup: CDR1 KGHSH, CDR2 LQKENI. This CDR3 region has 15 residues. The CDR3 here is CASSPTGTGNSPLHF. For the CDR3, the DNA is TGTGCCAGCTCACCTACCGGGACTGGAAATTCACCCCTCCACTTT.

The chain uses TRBV7-2 and TRBJ2-7, with 9 nucleotides matching TRBD1. The germline CDR1 and CDR2 sequences are SGHTA and FQGNSA. This CDR3 region has 16 residues. The V gene end was trimmed by 5 bases and the J gene end by 1 base; junction bases not matched to a gene: 9. The CDR3 region has the DNA TGTGCCAGCAGCCGAGGACAGGGGAAGATGTCCTACGAGCAGTACTTC. Residues: CASSRGQGKMSYEQYF.

This rearrangement joins TRBV12-1 to TRBJ2-1; the D call in the table, TRBD1, was not verified against the DNA. TRBV12-1 represents a pseudogene. This CDR3 is built from 16 residues. The CDR3 nucleotides are TGTGCCAGCAGCTGCCGAGACACTTACTCCTACAATGAGCAGTTCTTC. Protein: CASSCRDTYSYNEQFF.

The chain employs TRBV7-6 and TRBJ2-3; TRBD2 matches 8 bases. The germline V gene has CDR1 SGHVS and CDR2 FNYEAQ. The CDR3 consists of 15 residues. The V and J ends lost 8 bases and 0 bases, in that order; junction bases with no gene match: 7. DNA of the CDR3: TGTGCCAGCGGTCCGCGCGGGGGGAGCACAGATACGCAGTATTTT. It translates to CASGPRGGSTDTQYF.